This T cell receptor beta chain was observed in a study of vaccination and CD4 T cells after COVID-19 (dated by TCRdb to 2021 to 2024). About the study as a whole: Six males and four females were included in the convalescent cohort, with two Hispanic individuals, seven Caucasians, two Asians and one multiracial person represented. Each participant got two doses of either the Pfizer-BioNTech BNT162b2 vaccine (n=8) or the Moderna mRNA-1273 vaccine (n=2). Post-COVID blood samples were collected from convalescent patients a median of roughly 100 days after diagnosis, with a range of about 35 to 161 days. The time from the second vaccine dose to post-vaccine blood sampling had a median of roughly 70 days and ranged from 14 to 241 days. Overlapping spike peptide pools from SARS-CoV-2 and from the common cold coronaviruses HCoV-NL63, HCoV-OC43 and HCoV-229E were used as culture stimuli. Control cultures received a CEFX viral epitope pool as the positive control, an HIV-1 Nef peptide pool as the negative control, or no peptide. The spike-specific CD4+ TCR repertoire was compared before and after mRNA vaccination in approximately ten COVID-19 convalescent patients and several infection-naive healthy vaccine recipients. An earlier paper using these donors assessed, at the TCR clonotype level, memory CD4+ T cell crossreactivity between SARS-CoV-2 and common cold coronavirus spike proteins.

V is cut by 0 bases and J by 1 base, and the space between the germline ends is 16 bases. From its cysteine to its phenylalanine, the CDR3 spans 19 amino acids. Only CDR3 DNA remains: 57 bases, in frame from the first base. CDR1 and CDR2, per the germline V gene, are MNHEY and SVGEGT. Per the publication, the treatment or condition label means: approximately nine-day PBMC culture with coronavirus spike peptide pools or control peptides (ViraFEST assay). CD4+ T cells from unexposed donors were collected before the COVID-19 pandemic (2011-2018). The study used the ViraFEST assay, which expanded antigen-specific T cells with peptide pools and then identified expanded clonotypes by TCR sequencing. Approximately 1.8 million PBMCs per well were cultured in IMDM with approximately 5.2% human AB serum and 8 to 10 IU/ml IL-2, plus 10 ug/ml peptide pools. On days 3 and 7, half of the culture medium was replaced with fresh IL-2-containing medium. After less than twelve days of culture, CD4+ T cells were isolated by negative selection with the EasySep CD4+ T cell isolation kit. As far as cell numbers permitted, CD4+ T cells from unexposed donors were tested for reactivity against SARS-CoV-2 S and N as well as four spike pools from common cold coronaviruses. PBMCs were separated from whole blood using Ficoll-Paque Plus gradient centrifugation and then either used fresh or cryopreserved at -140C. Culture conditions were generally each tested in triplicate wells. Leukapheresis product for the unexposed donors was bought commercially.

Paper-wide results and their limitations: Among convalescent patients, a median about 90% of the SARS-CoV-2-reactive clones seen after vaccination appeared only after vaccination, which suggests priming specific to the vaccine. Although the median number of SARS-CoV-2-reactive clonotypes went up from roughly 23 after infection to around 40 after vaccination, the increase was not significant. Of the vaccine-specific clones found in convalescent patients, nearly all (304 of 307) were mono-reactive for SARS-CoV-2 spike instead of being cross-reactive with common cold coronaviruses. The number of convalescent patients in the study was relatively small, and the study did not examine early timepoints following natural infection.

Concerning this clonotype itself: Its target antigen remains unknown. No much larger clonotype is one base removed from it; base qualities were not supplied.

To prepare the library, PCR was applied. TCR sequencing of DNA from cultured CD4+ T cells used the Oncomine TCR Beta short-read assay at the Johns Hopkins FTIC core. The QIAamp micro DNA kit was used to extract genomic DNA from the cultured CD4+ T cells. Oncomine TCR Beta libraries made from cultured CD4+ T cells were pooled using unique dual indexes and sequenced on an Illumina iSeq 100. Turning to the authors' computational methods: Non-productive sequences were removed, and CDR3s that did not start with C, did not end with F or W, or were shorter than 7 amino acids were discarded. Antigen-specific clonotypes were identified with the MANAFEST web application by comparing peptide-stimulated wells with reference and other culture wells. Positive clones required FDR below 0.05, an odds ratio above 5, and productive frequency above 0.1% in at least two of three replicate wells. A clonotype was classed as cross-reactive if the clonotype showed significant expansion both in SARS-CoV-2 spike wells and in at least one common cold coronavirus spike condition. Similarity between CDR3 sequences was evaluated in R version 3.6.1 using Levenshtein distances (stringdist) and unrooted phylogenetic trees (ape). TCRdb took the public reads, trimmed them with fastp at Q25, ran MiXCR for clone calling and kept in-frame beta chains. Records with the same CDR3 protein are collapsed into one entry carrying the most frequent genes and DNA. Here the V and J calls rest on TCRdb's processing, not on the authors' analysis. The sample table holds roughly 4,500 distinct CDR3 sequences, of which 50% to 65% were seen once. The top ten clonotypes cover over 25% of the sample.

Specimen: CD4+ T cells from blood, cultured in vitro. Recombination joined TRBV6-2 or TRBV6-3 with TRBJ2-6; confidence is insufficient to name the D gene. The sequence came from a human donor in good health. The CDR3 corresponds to CASSYSTTRTTSGANVLTF. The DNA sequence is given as TGTGCCAGCAGTTACTCGACGACCCGGACCACTTCTGGGGCCAACGTCCTGACTTTC.